This record looks at one T cell receptor (beta chain) sequence and its context. The data are from a study of blood T cell repertoires in COVID-19. Background on the study: Sample material is recorded as cDNA or gDNA derived from T cells, B-cell-depleted T cells, or PBMCs.

Sequencing was performed with immunoSEQ multiplex PCR; in TCRdb, only in-frame clones are kept and a portion is missing. The table lists 190,000 or so clones, about 87% of them singletons. The CDR3 loop spans 16 amino acids. The germline CDR1 and CDR2 sequences are KGHSH and LQKENI. V shed 3 bases, J shed 9 bases, and the junction held 10 bases outside the gene matches. Material: peripheral blood. This TCR came from a man aged 40-49 years with active or convalescent COVID-19. The gene calls are TRBV18 and TRBJ2-6; TRBD1 matches 8 bases. CDR3 coding DNA: TGTGCCAGCTCACCCCAGGACAGGGTTTCGGGCAACGTCCTGACTTTC. Encoded protein: CASSPQDRVSGNVLTF.